The T cell receptor beta chain under discussion was sequenced for a study of CD8+ T cells in alopecia areata. Study-wide results and caveats: Compared with mice, patients displayed less clear TCR sharing, possibly for HLA-related reasons.

Patients with alopecia areata provided lesional scalp punch biopsies as well as peripheral blood. Of note for this clone: The antigen is not known.

Reverse transcribed after extraction, RNA yielded cDNA as the sequencing template. The protocol was immunoSEQ multiplex PCR, while the TCRdb copy is restricted to in-frame clones and leaves out a portion. This sample has some 150,000 clones; 45% to 60% occur once, and the top ten carry roughly a fifth. The CDR3 has 16 residues. Germline lookup yields CDR1 SGHVS and CDR2 FNYEAQ. V lost 0 bases, J lost 3 bases, and 3 bases stayed unmatched. The clonotype originates from a human donor with alopecia areata. This chain uses TRBV7-6 with TRBJ2-1; 9 nucleotides line up with TRBD1. The source material was CD8+ T cells sorted from blood, sampled at week 0. This chain's CDR3 is CASSLAGQGYYNEQFF. In DNA, the CDR3 is TGTGCCAGCAGCTTAGCGGGACAGGGATACTACAATGAGCAGTTCTTC.